These T cell receptor beta chains were read from a single sample in a study of blood T cell repertoires in COVID-19. Using immunoSEQ multiplex PCR, the repertoire was profiled, and TCRdb retains in-frame clones only, with some absent. Of over 100,000 clones listed, 75% to 90% are singletons. The sample taken for sequencing was peripheral blood. The origin of the receptors is a man aged 60-69 years with acute or convalescent COVID-19. Each CDR3 is given with its conserved first and last residue. Each record gives: J gene, clone size, D gene, V gene, CDR3 protein, CDR3 DNA. The D gene is left open where the match is weak. Size is omitted from some rows. Given values are once, few, many or a class for expanded clones.

TRBJ2-1 | few | TRBD1 | TRBV4-3 | CASSHLTGTGRSYNEQFF | TGCGCCAGCAGCCATCTAACCGGGACAGGCCGCTCCTACAATGAGCAGTTCTTC
TRBJ2-1 | - | TRBD1 | TRBV6-2/TRBV6-3 | CASSDTGTGYNEQFF | TGTGCCAGCAGTGACACCGGGACAGGATACAATGAGCAGTTCTTC
TRBJ1-6 | - | TRBD1 | TRBV2 | CASNTDRGGSPLHF | TGTGCCAGCAATACGGACAGGGGCGGGTCACCCCTCCACTTT
TRBJ2-5 | - | - | TRBV18 | CASSLEYAKETQYF | TGTGCCAGCTCACTGGAGTACGCCAAAGAGACCCAGTACTTC
TRBJ2-7 | - | TRBD1 | TRBV9 | CASSAQDRVFYEQYF | TGTGCCAGCAGCGCCCAGGACAGGGTCTTCTACGAGCAGTACTTC
TRBJ1-5 | - | TRBD1 | TRBV30 | CAWRAKTGGYSNQPQHF | TGTGCCTGGAGAGCCAAGACAGGGGGCTATAGCAATCAGCCCCAGCATTTT
TRBJ2-3 | few | TRBD1 | TRBV27 | CASSFGTGENTQYF | TGTGCCAGCAGTTTTGGGACAGGGGAAAATACGCAGTATTTT
TRBJ2-1 | - | TRBD2 | TRBV24-1 | CATSEWTSGSSNEQFF | TGTGCCACCAGTGAATGGACTAGCGGGAGCAGTAATGAGCAGTTCTTC
TRBJ1-1 | - | - | TRBV7-9 | CASSLTGKPTEAFF | TGTGCCAGCAGCCTTACGGGGAAACCCACTGAAGCTTTCTTT
TRBJ2-2 | - | TRBD2 | TRBV30 | CAWSSREIRTGELFF | TGTGCCTGGAGTTCGCGGGAGATTAGGACCGGGGAGCTGTTTTTT
TRBJ2-1 | - | TRBD2 | TRBV6-5 | CASSQAGGGNEQFF | TGTGCCAGCAGCCAAGCGGGAGGGGGGAATGAGCAGTTCTTC
TRBJ1-1 | - | - | TRBV18 | CASSGLVRNTEAFF | TGTGCCAGCTCAGGACTGGTGAGGAACACTGAAGCTTTCTTT
TRBJ2-5 | once | TRBD2 | TRBV5-1 | CASSSDTRRGETQYF | TGCGCCAGCAGCTCCGACACTAGGCGGGGGGAGACCCAGTACTTC
TRBJ2-7 | once | - | TRBV5-4 | CASSPGNPEQYF | TGTGCCAGCAGCCCCGGTAATCCCGAGCAGTACTTC
TRBJ2-7 | - | TRBD1 | TRBV7-7 | CASSPAGQGPSEQYF | TGTGCTAGCAGCCCCGCGGGACAGGGTCCCTCCGAGCAGTACTTC
TRBJ2-7 | few | - | TRBV6-6 | CASSAQTGGWDEQYF | TGTGCCAGCAGTGCACAGACTGGAGGATGGGATGAGCAGTACTTC
TRBJ1-5 | - | TRBD1 | TRBV5-1 | CASRVGTGSQPQHF | TGCGCCAGCAGGGTCGGGACAGGGAGTCAGCCCCAGCATTTT
TRBJ1-5 | once | TRBD1 | TRBV6-5 | CASSRDSRGSSQHF | TGTGCCAGCAGTAGGGACAGCCGGGGATCGTCCCAGCATTTT
TRBJ1-4 | - | - | TRBV7-2 | CASSLGGHNEKLFF | TGTGCCAGCAGCTTAGGGGGCCATAATGAAAAACTGTTTTTT
TRBJ1-2 | - | - | TRBV18 | CASSPPSEGFGYTF | TGTGCCAGCTCACCACCTTCCGAGGGATTCGGCTACACCTTC
TRBJ1-5 | - | - | TRBV3-1/TRBV3-2 | CASSQASRVNQPQHF | TGTGCCAGCAGCCAAGCTTCACGGGTGAATCAGCCCCAGCATTTT
TRBJ2-5 | - | - | TRBV5-6 | CASSLVSTQETQYF | TGTGCCAGCAGCTTGGTTTCTACGCAAGAGACCCAGTACTTC
TRBJ2-7 | - | - | TRBV10-1 | CASSESGWTAPNEQYF | TGCGCCAGCAGTGAGTCGGGTTGGACAGCGCCTAACGAGCAGTACTTC
TRBJ2-3 | - | TRBD2 | TRBV9 | CASSVEGTSGDYTDTQYF | TGTGCCAGCAGCGTAGAAGGGACTAGCGGGGACTACACAGATACGCAGTATTTT
TRBJ2-7 | - | - | TRBV18 | CASSPSGRNEQYF | TGTGCCAGCTCACCAAGTGGGCGAAACGAGCAGTACTTC
TRBJ1-3 | - | TRBD1 | TRBV13 | CASSQRDRGSGNTIYF | TGTGCCAGCAGCCAAAGGGACAGGGGCTCTGGAAACACCATATATTTT
TRBJ1-2 | once | - | TRBV5-6 | CASSLRAPGGYTF | TGTGCCAGCAGCTTGAGAGCTCCGGGTGGCTACACCTTC
TRBJ2-5 | - | - | TRBV15 | CATSARLQETQYF | TGTGCCACCAGCGCTCGTCTACAAGAGACCCAGTACTTC
TRBJ1-5 | - | - | TRBV12-5 | CASGLNGRQPQHF | TGTGCTAGTGGTTTGAACGGTCGGCAGCCCCAGCATTTT
TRBJ2-1 | - | TRBD1 | TRBV7-2 | CASSSRTGGVYEQFF | TGTGCCAGCAGCTCCCGGACAGGGGGCGTCTATGAGCAGTTCTTC
TRBJ2-1 | - | TRBD2 | TRBV19 | CASSNRLAGGLAEQFF | TGTGCCAGTAGTAATCGACTAGCGGGAGGGCTTGCTGAGCAGTTCTTC
TRBJ2-2 | - | TRBD2 | TRBV27 | CASSLSEVAGGRELFF | TGTGCCAGCAGTTTATCTGAGGTAGCGGGAGGCCGGGAGCTGTTTTTT
TRBJ1-6 | - | TRBD1 | TRBV7-9 | CASSPGQAGGSPLHF | TGTGCCAGCAGCCCGGGACAGGCAGGCGGCTCACCCCTCCACTTT
TRBJ2-1 | few | TRBD2 | TRBV5-4 | CASSREGGSSYNEQFF | TGTGCCAGCAGCCGGGAAGGCGGGAGCTCCTACAATGAGCAGTTCTTC
TRBJ2-1 | - | TRBD2 | TRBV10-3 | CAISEWGGADGEQFF | TGTGCCATCAGTGAGTGGGGGGGAGCCGATGGTGAGCAGTTCTTC
TRBJ2-2 | - | TRBD1 | TRBV19 | CASSQGTGPTGELFF | TGTGCCAGTAGTCAGGGGACAGGGCCCACCGGGGAGCTGTTTTTT
TRBJ2-1 | - | - | TRBV19 | CASSIFGSLSYNEQFF | TGTGCCAGTAGTATATTCGGGTCGCTTTCCTACAATGAGCAGTTCTTC
TRBJ1-2 | - | - | TRBV4-2 | CASSQDGQGTNAARTMRYTF | TGTGCCAGCAGCCAAGACGGGCAGGGGACCAACGCGGCTCGTACTATGCGGTACACCTTC
TRBJ2-5 | - | - | TRBV3-1/TRBV3-2 | CASSQSLGGETQYF | TGTGCCAGCAGCCAATCACTGGGAGGAGAGACCCAGTACTTC
TRBJ1-6 | once | TRBD1 | TRBV5-8 | CASSSKTGGNSPLHF | TGTGCCAGCAGCTCCAAGACAGGGGGGAATTCACCCCTCCACTTT
TRBJ2-1 | - | TRBD2 | TRBV5-4 | CASSETSGASYNEQFF | TGTGCCAGCAGCGAAACTAGCGGAGCTTCCTACAATGAGCAGTTCTTC